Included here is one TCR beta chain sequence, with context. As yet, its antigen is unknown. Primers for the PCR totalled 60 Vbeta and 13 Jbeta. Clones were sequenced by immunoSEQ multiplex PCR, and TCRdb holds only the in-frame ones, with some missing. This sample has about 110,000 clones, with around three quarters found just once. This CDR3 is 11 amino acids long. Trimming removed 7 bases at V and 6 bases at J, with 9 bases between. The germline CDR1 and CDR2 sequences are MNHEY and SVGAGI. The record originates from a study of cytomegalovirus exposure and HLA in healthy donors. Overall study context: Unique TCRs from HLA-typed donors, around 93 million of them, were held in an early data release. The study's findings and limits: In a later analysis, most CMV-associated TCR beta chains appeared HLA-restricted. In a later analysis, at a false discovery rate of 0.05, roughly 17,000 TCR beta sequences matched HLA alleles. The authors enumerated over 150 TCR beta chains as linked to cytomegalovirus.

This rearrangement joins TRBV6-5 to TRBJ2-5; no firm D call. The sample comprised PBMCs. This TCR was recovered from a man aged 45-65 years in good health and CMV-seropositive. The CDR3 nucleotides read TGTGCCAGCACCCACACTAAGACCCAGTACTTC. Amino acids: CASTHTKTQYF.